The 20 T cell receptor beta chains listed next were all sequenced from one sample in a study of beta chain features in type 1 diabetes (dated by TCRdb to the late 2010s). Libraries were constructed by the immunoSEQ multiplex PCR assay. The High Capacity cDNA Reverse Transcription Kit was used to reverse transcribe all of the isolated RNA, meaning that expressed TCRB transcripts were what got sequenced. In its TCRdb copy, this immuneACCESS table keeps in-frame sequences only and misses some clones. Where compared with another copy, unresolved V genes explain less than half of these, and the others have no known cause. In this sample the table shows about 160,000 clones, 6.5% to 9.5% of which occur a single time. Together, the top ten hold roughly 0.97% of the sample. Study-wide findings and limitations: In all four CD4+ subsets, TCRB CDR3 length was moderately but significantly shorter in type 1 diabetes patients.

Antigen specificity for these receptors is unknown. The sample taken for sequencing was central memory CD4+ T cells from blood. The receptors were sampled from a woman in her 40s with type 1 diabetes.

V usage is TRBV5-6 and J usage is TRBJ2-4, with TRBD2 matching 9 bases. CDR1 SGHDT and CDR2 YYEEEE come from the germline V gene. V lost 0 bases, J lost 0 bases, and 7 bases stayed unmatched. The CDR3 extends over 18 amino acids. The CDR3 DNA reads TGTGCCAGCAGCTTGGTGGGGCGGGGGGGGACAGCCAAAAACATTCAGTACTTC. Translated: CASSLVGRGGTAKNIQYF.

V gene TRBV20-1 combines with J gene TRBJ1-1; possible D gene TRBD1, 6 bases. Germline-derived CDR1 and CDR2 are DFQATT and SNEGSKA (reference sequence). V was cut by 3 bases and J by 7 bases, with 9 bases left in between. The CDR3 runs 11 residues. The CDR3 loop reads CSASPRGEAFF. The CDR3 nucleotides are TGCAGTGCTAGCCCCAGGGGTGAAGCTTTCTTT.

The chain carries TRBV5-8 and TRBJ1-2; tentatively, D is TRBD1 (6 bases). The CDR3 totals 14 residues. Germline lookup yields CDR1 SGHTS and CDR2 YDEGEE. The V and J ends lost 5 bases and 0 bases respectively, with 11 bases between them. The CDR3 is CASRPTGPNYGYTF. DNA of the CDR3: TGTGCCAGCAGGCCGACAGGACCTAACTATGGCTACACCTTC.

This clone has more than one count but fewer than ten. V and J are TRBV29-1 and TRBJ1-1; D ambiguous. This CDR3 is built from 13 residues. Deletions cut 3 bases from V and 0 bases from J, with 8 bases between. CDR1 is SQVTM, CDR2 ANQGSEA, per germline. CDR3 residues: CSVDSSLNTEAFF. In DNA, the CDR3 is TGCAGCGTTGATAGCAGCCTGAACACTGAAGCTTTCTTT.

The rearrangement uses TRBV7-9 and TRBJ1-5, with TRBD1 as a possible D gene (6 bases). With 1 base removed from V and 2 bases from J, the gap between germline ends came to 15 bases. Per the germline V gene, CDR1 is SEHNR and CDR2 is FQNEAQ (reference sequence). The CDR3 has 17 residues. Here the CDR3 DNA reads TGTGCCAGCAGCTTAGGGTCAGGGGACGATGGCAATCAGCCCCAGCATTTT. Translation: CASSLGSGDDGNQPQHF. The full variable domain, its missing parts supplied by reference TRBV7-9 and TRBJ1-5, is DTGVSQNPRHKITKRGQNVTFRCDPISEHNRLYWYRQTLGQGPEFLTYFQNEAQLEKSRLLSDRFSAERPKGSFSTLEIQRTEQGDSAMYLCASSLGSGDDGNQPQHFGDGTRLSIL.

V and J are TRBV4-3 and TRBJ1-1, with TRBD1 matching 8 bases. Germline V lookup: CDR1 LGHNA, CDR2 YSLEER. V shed 0 bases and J 6 bases; nucleotides not matched to a gene: 3. This CDR3 is 14 amino acids long. The CDR3 DNA reads TGCGCCAGCAGCCAAGAGGCGACAGGGGCTGAAGCTTTCTTT. It specifies CASSQEATGAEAFF.

This clone was seen more than once but under ten times. The chain uses TRBV4-2 and TRBJ1-5, with 8 bases that match TRBD1. The ends lost 2 bases at V and 6 bases at J; junction bases unmatched: 6. This CDR3 spans 15 amino acids. The germline gives CDR1 LGHNA, CDR2 YNFKEQ. In nucleotides, the CDR3 is TGTGCCAGCAGCCAAAATTATGACAGGGGTCAGCCCCAGCATTTT. This translates into CASSQNYDRGQPQHF.

This clone was detected only a few times. The V gene is TRBV27, the J gene TRBJ2-7; maybe TRBD1 (6 bases). The germline CDR1 and CDR2 sequences are MNHEY and SMNVEV (reference sequence). The ends were cut back, 5 bases at V and 3 bases at J, with 11 bases in the middle. This CDR3 is built from 13 residues. The CDR3 coding sequence is TGTGCCAGCAGTCATGACAGGAGCTACGAGCAGTACTTC. Translation gives CASSHDRSYEQYF.

The chain joins TRBV27 to TRBJ1-2; D may be TRBD1 (6 bases). V was pared by 0 bases and J by 0 bases, with 8 bases between. This CDR3 region has 15 residues. The germline gives CDR1 MNHEY, CDR2 SMNVEV (reference sequence). CDR3 amino acids: CASSLSGTPNYGYTF. The CDR3 region has the DNA TGTGCCAGCAGTTTATCAGGGACACCTAACTATGGCTACACCTTC.

The chain employs TRBV6-1 and TRBJ1-2; unclear D gene. The germline V and J ends were trimmed by 2 bases and 14 bases, with 12 bases remaining between them. The germline V gene encodes CDR1 MNHNS and CDR2 SASEGT. The CDR3 has 11 residues. The CDR3 nucleotides are TGTGCCAGCAGTGAAATGGGGAGGGAGACCTTC. It encodes CASSEMGRETF.

This clone has more than one count but fewer than ten. This chain links TRBV2 with TRBJ1-1, with 9 bases that match TRBD1. V was clipped by 7 bases and J by 11 bases; unmatched bases: 11. CDR1 is SNHLY, CDR2 FYNNEI, per germline. The CDR3 is 13 residues long. Here the CDR3 DNA reads TGTGCCAGCACAGGACAGGGGTCAGTGGAGGCTTTCTTT. It yields the protein CASTGQGSVEAFF.

This clone has only a few counts. The J gene is TRBJ1-1, the V gene TRBV14; 10 nucleotides line up with TRBD1. Losses at the gene ends were 5 bases for V and 4 bases for J; bases not matched to a gene: 7. Germline V CDR1 and CDR2: SGHDN, FVKESK. The CDR3 loop spans 15 amino acids. The CDR3 loop is CASSYGTGDSTEAFF. The CDR3 DNA follows: TGTGCCAGCAGCTACGGGACAGGGGATAGCACTGAAGCTTTCTTT.

In this sample, this clone turned up a few times. V and J are TRBV30 and TRBJ1-1, with D unresolved. CDR1 is GTSNPN and CDR2 is SVGIG in the germline V gene (reference sequence). This CDR3 comprises 15 residues. Trimming shortened V by 3 bases and J by 5 bases, and 19 bases separated the two germline ends. As DNA, the CDR3 is TGTGCCTGGAGAGGTCCAATCTGGGAGAGGACTGAAGCTTTCTTT. It yields the protein CAWRGPIWERTEAFF.

The CDR3 region has the DNA TGTGCCAGCAGCTTAATGGCCGAGCAGTACTTC. Its translation: CASSLMAEQYF. The chain has TRBV11-2 and TRBJ2-7; D is uncertain. Germline loops: CDR1 SGHAT, CDR2 FQNNGV. The CDR3 spans 11 residues. The V and J ends lost 2 bases and 6 bases respectively, with 5 bases between them. The full variable domain, rest sourced from reference TRBV11-2 and TRBJ2-7, is EAGVAQSPRYKIIEKRQSVAFWCNPISGHATLYWYQQILGQGPKLLIQFQNNGVVDDSQLPKDRFSAERLKGVDSTLKIQPAKLEDSAVYLCASSLMAEQYFGPGTRLTVT.

The CDR3 coding sequence is TGTGCCAGCAGGGAGCGGACTAGCGGGGAACGAGAGCAGTTCTTC. As protein: CASRERTSGEREQFF. V is TRBV7-2 and J is TRBJ2-1; TRBD2 aligns across 12 bases. CDR1 is SGHTA, CDR2 FQGNSA, per germline. J lost 10 bases, V lost 6 bases, and 10 bases had no gene match. The CDR3 runs 15 residues.

As regards this clone: The same CDR3 is also encoded by other DNA sequences in this sample. The rearrangement joins TRBV5-1 to TRBJ1-1; no firm D call. V lost 5 bases and J 1 base, leaving 9 bases between the germline ends. The CDR3 totals 13 residues. Germline loops: CDR1 SGHRS, CDR2 YFSETQ. CDR3 in amino acids: CASSRSGNTEAFF. The CDR3 DNA follows: TGCGCCAGCAGTAGGTCGGGGAACACTGAAGCTTTCTTT.

This chain joins TRBV5-4 and TRBJ2-1; 13 nucleotides match TRBD2. With 4 bases clipped from V and 9 bases from J, the junction kept 4 bases outside the gene matches. The CDR3 loop spans 14 amino acids. The germline V gene encodes CDR1 SGHNT and CDR2 YYREEE (reference sequence). CDR3 residues: CASSLLAGGPEQFF. The CDR3 nucleotides are TGTGCCAGCAGCCTACTAGCGGGGGGGCCTGAGCAGTTCTTC.

The chain joins TRBV6-5 to TRBJ1-2, with 8 bases aligning to TRBD1. The germline V gene has CDR1 MNHEY and CDR2 SVGAGI. With 5 bases clipped from V and 8 bases from J, the junction kept 4 bases outside the gene matches. The CDR3 loop spans 12 amino acids. The chain's CDR3 is CASSPTGEGYTF. The CDR3 bases are TGTGCCAGCAGTCCGACAGGGGAAGGCTACACCTTC.

In its sample, this clone was seen a few times. CDR3 sequence reads: CATSIGHNSNQPQHF. For the CDR3, the DNA is TGTGCCACCAGCATCGGACACAATAGCAATCAGCCCCAGCATTTT. The chain combines TRBV15 with TRBJ1-5; weak D call: TRBD1 (5 bases). The germline V and J ends were trimmed by 4 bases and 0 bases, with 10 bases remaining between them. The CDR3 contains 15 residues. Germline V gives CDR1 LNHNV, CDR2 YYDKDF (reference sequence).

The J gene is TRBJ1-5, the V gene TRBV6-1, with a possible D match to TRBD1 (6 bases). The CDR3 length is 15 residues. V was shortened by 3 bases and J by 2 bases, with 11 bases between the two germline ends. Germline CDR1 reads MNHNS; CDR2 reads SASEGT. The CDR3 here is CASSDPRQGNQPQHF. As DNA, the CDR3 is TGTGCCAGCAGTGATCCCCGACAGGGCAATCAGCCCCAGCATTTT.